These T cell receptor beta chains were read from a single sample in a study of Ad26.COV2.S vaccination and SARS-CoV-2 variants. Assay used: immunoSEQ multiplex PCR; TCRdb lists only in-frame clones, some missing. Of a few hundred thousand clones listed, about nine tenths were seen once; the top ten hold approximately 3.6%. The sequenced sample was peripheral blood, obtained in a trial of Ad26.COV2.S vaccine versus placebo. Receptors were obtained from a person between 18 and 65 years old who received the Ad26.COV2.S COVID-19 vaccine or a placebo. Each CDR3 is given with its conserved first and last residue. The D gene is left open where the match is weak. Clone size is shown for a subset of rows, as once, few, many or a class of expanded clone.

cdr3_nt cdr3_aa d_call j_call v_call clone_size
TGTGCCAGCAGTTTATGGACTCGCACAGGCTACACCTTC CASSLWTRTGYTF . TRBJ1-2 TRBV28 once
TGTGCCAGCGGGGCCGGGTACAATGAGCAGTTCTTC CASGAGYNEQFF . TRBJ2-1 TRBV7-9 .
TGTGCCAGCAGCCCGGGGCAGTTGAGCTCCTACGAGCAGTACTTC CASSPGQLSSYEQYF . TRBJ2-7 TRBV25-1 .
TGTGCCAGCTGGGTAAGAGGGGCTGGTGAAAAACTGTTTTTT CASWVRGAGEKLFF . TRBJ1-4 TRBV2 .
TGTGCCAGCTCCCACAAGACAGGGGGTCGGAATCAGCCCCAGCATTTT CASSHKTGGRNQPQHF TRBD1 TRBJ1-5 TRBV18 .
TGTGCCAGCAGTTACGAAGGGACAGCAAACTATGGCTACACCTTC CASSYEGTANYGYTF TRBD1 TRBJ1-2 TRBV6-5 once
TGCGCCAGCAGCTTGTCGCGGGGAACCACCGGGGAGCTGTTTTTT CASSLSRGTTGELFF . TRBJ2-2 TRBV5-1 .
TGTGCCAGCAGCGTAGAGGGGGCAGGTGAGACCCAGTACTTC CASSVEGAGETQYF TRBD1 TRBJ2-5 TRBV9 .
TGTGCCATCAGTGAGTCCAGGGGAAATCAGCCCCAGCATTTT CAISESRGNQPQHF . TRBJ1-5 TRBV10-3 .
TGTGCCAGCAGCTTCGACGGAGATGAAGCTTTCTTT CASSFDGDEAFF . TRBJ1-1 TRBV5-8 .
TGCGCCAGCAGCCTCACACGCGGGACTGGTTACGAGCAGTACTTC CASSLTRGTGYEQYF . TRBJ2-7 TRBV4-1 .
TGTGCCAGCAGCCACGAGATCGGACTTCAATTC CASSHEIGLQF . TRBJ1-2 TRBV3-1/TRBV3-2 once